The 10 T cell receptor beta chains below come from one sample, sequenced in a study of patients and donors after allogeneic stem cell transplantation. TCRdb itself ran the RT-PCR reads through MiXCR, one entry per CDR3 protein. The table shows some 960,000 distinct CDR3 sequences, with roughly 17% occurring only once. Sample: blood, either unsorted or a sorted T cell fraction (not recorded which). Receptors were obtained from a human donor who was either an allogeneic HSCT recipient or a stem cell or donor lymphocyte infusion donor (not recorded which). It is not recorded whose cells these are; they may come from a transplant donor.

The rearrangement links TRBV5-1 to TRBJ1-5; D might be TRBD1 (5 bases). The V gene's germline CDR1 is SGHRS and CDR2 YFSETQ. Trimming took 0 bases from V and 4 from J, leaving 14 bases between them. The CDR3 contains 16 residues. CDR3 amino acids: CASSLGPTRGNQPQHF. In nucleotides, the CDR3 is TGCGCCAGCAGCTTGGGACCCACGAGGGGAAATCAGCCCCAGCATTTT.

The CDR3 coding sequence is TGTGCCAGCAGCTCATTGGGGGGACCGAATACGCAGTATTTT. Translated: CASSSLGGPNTQYF. The rearrangement joins TRBV7-3 to TRBJ2-3; a weak D match, TRBD2 (6 bases). Deletions cut 4 bases from V and 7 bases from J, with 15 bases between. This CDR3 region has 14 residues. CDR1 is SGHTA and CDR2 is FQGTGA in the germline V gene. Full variable domain (missing parts from reference TRBV7-3 and TRBJ2-3): GAGVSQTPSNKVTEKGKYVELRCDPISGHTALYWYRQSLGQGPEFLIYFQGTGAADDSGLPNDRFFAVRPEGSVSTLKIQRTERGDSAVYLCASSSLGGPNTQYFGPGTRLTVL.

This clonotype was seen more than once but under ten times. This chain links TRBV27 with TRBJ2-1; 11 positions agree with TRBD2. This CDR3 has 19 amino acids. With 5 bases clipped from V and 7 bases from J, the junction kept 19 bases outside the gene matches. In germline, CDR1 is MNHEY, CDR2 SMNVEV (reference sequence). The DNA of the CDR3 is TGTGCCAGCAGTCTACGCAGGGGGCGGCTAGCGGGAGGACCGAATGAGCAGTTCTTC. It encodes CASSLRRGRLAGGPNEQFF.

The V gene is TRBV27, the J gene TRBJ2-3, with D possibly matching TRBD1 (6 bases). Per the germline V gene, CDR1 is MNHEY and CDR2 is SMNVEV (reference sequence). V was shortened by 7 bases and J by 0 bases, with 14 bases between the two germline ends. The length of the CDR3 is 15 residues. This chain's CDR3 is CASKGHFTSTDTQYF. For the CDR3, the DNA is TGTGCCAGCAAGGGACACTTTACTAGCACAGATACGCAGTATTTT.

The DNA of the CDR3 is TGTGCCAGCAGCCGTTCGGACTTTCAAGAGACCCAGTACTTC. Residues: CASSRSDFQETQYF. The chain recombines TRBV14 with TRBJ2-5, with a possible D match to TRBD2 (5 bases). Germline V CDR1 and CDR2: SGHDN, FVKESK. Trimming removed 4 bases from V and 2 bases from J, with 11 bases in between. This CDR3 is 14 amino acids long. The whole variable domain, filled in from reference TRBV14 and TRBJ2-5, reads EAGVTQFPSHSVIEKGQTVTLRCDPISGHDNLYWYRRVMGKEIKFLLHFVKESKQDESGMPNNRFLAERTGGTYSTLKVQPAELEDSGVYFCASSRSDFQETQYFGPGTRLLVL.

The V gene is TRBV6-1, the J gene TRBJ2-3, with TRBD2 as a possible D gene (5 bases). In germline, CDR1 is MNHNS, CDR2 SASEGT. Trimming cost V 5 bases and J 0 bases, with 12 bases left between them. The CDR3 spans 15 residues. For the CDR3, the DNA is TGTGCCAGCAGTAAGGAGGAAACTAGCACAGATACGCAGTATTTT. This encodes CASSKEETSTDTQYF.

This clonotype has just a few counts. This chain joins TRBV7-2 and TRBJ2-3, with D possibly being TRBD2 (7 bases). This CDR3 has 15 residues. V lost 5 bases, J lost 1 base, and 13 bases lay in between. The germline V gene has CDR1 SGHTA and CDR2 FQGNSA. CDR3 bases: TGTGCCAGCAGCGAGAGGGGGGGGCGCACAGATACGCAGTATTTT. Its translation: CASSERGGRTDTQYF.

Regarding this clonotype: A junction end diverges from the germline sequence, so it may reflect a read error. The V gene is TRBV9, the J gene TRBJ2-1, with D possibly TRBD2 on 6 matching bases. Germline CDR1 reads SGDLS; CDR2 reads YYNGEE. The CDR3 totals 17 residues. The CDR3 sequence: CASSVFGGSSSYYEQFF. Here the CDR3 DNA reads TGTGCCAGCAGCGTGTTCGGAGGGTCCAGCTCCTACTATGAGCAGTTCTTC.

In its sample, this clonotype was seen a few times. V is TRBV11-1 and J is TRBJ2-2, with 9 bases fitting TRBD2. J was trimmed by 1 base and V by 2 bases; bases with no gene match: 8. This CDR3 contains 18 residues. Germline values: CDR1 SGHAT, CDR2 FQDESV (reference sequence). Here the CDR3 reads CASSLPWASGKNTGELFF. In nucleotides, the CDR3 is TGTGCCAGCAGCTTACCCTGGGCTAGCGGGAAGAACACCGGGGAGCTGTTTTTT. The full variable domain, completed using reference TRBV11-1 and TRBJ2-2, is EAEVAQSPRYKITEKSQAVAFWCDPISGHATLYWYRQILGQGPELLVQFQDESVVDDSQLPKDRFSAERLKGVDSTLKIQPAELGDSAMYLCASSLPWASGKNTGELFFGEGSRLTVL.

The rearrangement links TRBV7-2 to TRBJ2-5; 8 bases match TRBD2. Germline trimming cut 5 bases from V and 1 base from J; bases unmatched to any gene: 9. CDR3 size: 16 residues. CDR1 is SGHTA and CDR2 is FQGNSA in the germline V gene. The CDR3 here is CASSQRLANPQETQYF. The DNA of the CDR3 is TGTGCCAGCAGCCAAAGACTAGCGAACCCCCAAGAGACCCAGTACTTC. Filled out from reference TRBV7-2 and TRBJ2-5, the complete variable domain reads GAGVSQSPSNKVTEKGKDVELRCDPISGHTALYWYRQSLGQGLEFLIYFQGNSAPDKSGLPSDRFSAERTGGSVSTLTIQRTQQEDSAVYLCASSQRLANPQETQYFGPGTRLLVL.